The rows below give T cell receptor beta chains drawn from one sample of a study of cytomegalovirus exposure and HLA in healthy donors. Sequencing was performed with immunoSEQ multiplex PCR; in TCRdb, only in-frame clones are kept and a portion is missing. The sample holds about 160,000 clones, roughly 81% seen once. Sequenced sample: PBMCs. These receptors came from a woman between 50 and 59 years old in good health and CMV-seronegative. CDR3s include the opening cysteine and the closing phenylalanine or tryptophan. A D gene is named only where the DNA matches it firmly. Clone size is not always given. Where it is, it says once, few, many or a class for expanded clones.

J gene | clone size | V gene | D gene | CDR3 DNA | CDR3 protein
TRBJ2-7 | NA | TRBV15 | TRBD1 | TGTGCCACCAGGTCTACAGGGGCGAGCTACGAGCAGTACTTC | CATRSTGASYEQYF
TRBJ2-5 | NA | TRBV7-8 | NA | TGTGCCAGCAGTCCACTTGGGGGGGGAGGGGGGGAGACCCAGTACTTC | CASSPLGGGGGETQYF
TRBJ2-1 | NA | TRBV4-3 | NA | TGCGCCAGCAGCCGCGTCCGTTTAAGTGAGCAGTTCTTC | CASSRVRLSEQFF
TRBJ2-7 | NA | TRBV7-2 | NA | TGTGCCAGCAGCTTAGCGATCCGGGATGGCCCCTCCTACGAGCAGTACTTC | CASSLAIRDGPSYEQYF
TRBJ2-1 | NA | TRBV7-3 | TRBD1 | TGTGCCAGCAGCTGGACAGGGACTGAGCAGTTCTTC | CASSWTGTEQFF
TRBJ2-1 | few | TRBV4-1 | TRBD2 | TGCGCCAGCAGCCATCCGGGACTAGCGGTAAATGAGCAGTTCTTC | CASSHPGLAVNEQFF
TRBJ1-1 | NA | TRBV5-1 | TRBD1 | TGCGCCAGCAGCCCCGGGACAGGGAACACTGAAGCTTTCTTT | CASSPGTGNTEAFF
TRBJ1-5 | NA | TRBV7-8 | NA | TGTGCCAGCAGCTTAACCCAAGGGAGGAGCAATCAGCCCCAGCATTTT | CASSLTQGRSNQPQHF
TRBJ1-6 | NA | TRBV13 | TRBD1 | TGTGCCAGCAGCCCTGACAGGGATAATTCACCCCTCCACTTT | CASSPDRDNSPLHF
TRBJ2-3 | NA | TRBV27 | TRBD2 | TGTGCCACCTGGACTAGCGGGACTTGGACAGATACGCAGTATTTT | CATWTSGTWTDTQYF
TRBJ1-3 | NA | TRBV9 | TRBD1 | TGTGCCAGCAGCTCTTCAGGGGGCGCGGGAAACACCATATATTTT | CASSSSGGAGNTIYF
TRBJ2-3 | NA | TRBV4-2 | NA | TGTGCCAGCAGCCAAGACTTCGACAGCCACACAGATACGCAGTATTTT | CASSQDFDSHTDTQYF
TRBJ2-1 | NA | TRBV28 | NA | TGTGCCAGCAGTTTCCGAGGAAGGCAGTTCTTC | CASSFRGRQFF
TRBJ2-3 | NA | TRBV5-4 | TRBD1 | TGTGCCAGCAGCCCGACAGGGGATAGCACAGATACGCAGTATTTT | CASSPTGDSTDTQYF
TRBJ2-5 | NA | TRBV12-5 | TRBD2 | TGTGCTAGTGGTTTGACCCAGCGGGAGGGCCAAGAGACTCAGTACTTC | CASGLTQREGQETQYF
TRBJ2-4 | NA | TRBV4-1 | NA | TGCGCCAGCAGCCAAGTGGCAAGACTAGCCAAAAACATTCAGTACTTC | CASSQVARLAKNIQYF
TRBJ2-3 | NA | TRBV29-1 | TRBD2 | TGCAGCGTTGCCCCGTCGGTAGCGGGAAGTGGTACAGATACGCAGTATTTT | CSVAPSVAGSGTDTQYF
TRBJ1-1 | NA | TRBV5-4 | NA | TGTGCCAGCAGCCCAACGGGAGGTGAAGCTTTCTTT | CASSPTGGEAFF
TRBJ2-5 | few | TRBV29-1 | TRBD2 | TGCAGCGCGCCGGGACTAGCGGATCAAGAGACCCAGTACTTC | CSAPGLADQETQYF
TRBJ2-1 | NA | TRBV4-1 | NA | TGCGCCAGCAGCCAAGAGGGTGCTGGGCCGGGAGAGCAGTTCTTC | CASSQEGAGPGEQFF
TRBJ1-3 | once | TRBV19 | NA | TGTGCCAGTGCGGGACCCCGGAGCTCTGGAAACACCATATATTTT | CASAGPRSSGNTIYF
TRBJ2-5 | NA | TRBV6-1 | TRBD2 | TGTGCCAGCACCGGATTAGCGGGGACCTCAGGGACCCAGTACTTC | CASTGLAGTSGTQYF